This passage covers 3 T cell receptor beta chains from one sample sequenced in a study of T cells in Graves' hyperthyroidism and ophthalmopathy. From RNA transcripts, TCR beta CDR3 regions were amplified. The primer set for the first-round RT-PCR of the TCR CDR3 was HTBI. Using its own MiXCR run on the multiplex PCR reads, TCRdb lists one record per CDR3 protein. The data hold 350,000 to 400,000 distinct CDR3 sequences, with around 14% observed a single time. The sample taken for sequencing was blood. These receptors originate from a young woman with Graves' hyperthyroidism.

The chain links TRBV29-1 to TRBJ2-1; D might be TRBD1 or TRBD2, each matching 6 bases. Trimming pared 1 base from V and 4 bases from J, leaving 20 bases between. Germline CDR1 is SQVTM and CDR2 is ANQGSEA. The CDR3 is 17 residues long. The CDR3 DNA reads as TGCAGCGTTGAAGGGGGACAACCCCCCGCGGGATACAATGAGCAGTTCTTC. Amino acid sequence: CSVEGGQPPAGYNEQFF.

This clonotype occurred many times. V is TRBV20-1 and J is TRBJ2-1; 7 bases are shared with TRBD1. Germline lookup yields CDR1 DFQATT and CDR2 SNEGSKA (reference sequence). CDR3 length: 14 amino acids. V was pared by 2 bases and J by 5 bases, with 6 bases of the junction left unmatched. The DNA for the CDR3 is TGCAGTGCTAGACAGGGGGAGTGGGACAATGAGCAGTTCTTC. It translates to CSARQGEWDNEQFF.

This clonotype turned up a few times. CDR3 loop: CASSFWGASQPQHF. The CDR3 DNA reads TGTGCCAGCAGTTTCTGGGGGGCCTCACAGCCCCAGCATTTT. The rearrangement links TRBV27 to TRBJ1-5; the D gene is possibly TRBD1 (6 bases). The CDR3 extends over 14 amino acids. Germline V gene lookup returns CDR1 MNHEY and CDR2 SMNVEV (reference sequence). Trimming left V 3 bases short and J 7 bases short, with 13 bases between.